What follows are 20 T cell receptor beta chains derived from one specimen sequenced in a study of cytomegalovirus exposure and HLA in healthy donors. Profiling relied on immunoSEQ multiplex PCR, and the TCRdb table lists in-frame clones only, not all of them. The table records under 80,000 clones, about 94% of them present only once. The specimen was PBMCs. The receptors shown here come from a woman under 30 in good health and CMV-seronegative.

This sequence joins TRBV5-1 and TRBJ2-5; 7 positions agree with TRBD1. After removal of 7 bases from V and 2 bases from J, the junction contained 5 bases not matched to a gene. The CDR3 covers 13 residues. Germline-derived CDR1 and CDR2 are SGHRS and YFSETQ. This chain's CDR3 is CASRQGLQETQYF. Here the CDR3 DNA reads TGCGCCAGCCGACAGGGTCTTCAAGAGACCCAGTACTTC.

This sequence joins TRBV7-3 and TRBJ2-1, with D perhaps TRBD1 (6 bases). Trimming left V 5 bases short and J 2 bases short, with 13 bases between. Germline loops: CDR1 SGHTA, CDR2 FQGTGA. The CDR3 has 15 residues. CDR3 nucleotides: TGTGCCAGCAGCCGAACGGGACACGCCTACAATGAGCAGTTCTTC. Amino acids: CASSRTGHAYNEQFF.

V and J are TRBV7-3 and TRBJ2-3, with D perhaps matching TRBD1 (5 bases). V lost 7 bases, J lost 6 bases, and 11 bases lay in between. CDR1 is SGHTA and CDR2 is FQGTGA in the germline V gene. This CDR3 is 12 amino acids long. The CDR3: CASTDNEDTQYF. CDR3 sequence (DNA): TGTGCCAGCACGGACAATGAGGATACGCAGTATTTT.

The chain has TRBV25-1 and TRBJ1-5; 7 nucleotides agree with TRBD1. The CDR3 is made up of 14 amino acids. Unmatched junction bases numbered 2, after V lost 4 bases and J lost 2 bases. The germline gives CDR1 MGHDK, CDR2 SYGVNS. CDR3 nucleotides: TGTGCCAGCAGTGGACAGGGAGGCAATCAGCCCCAGCATTTT. Translated: CASSGQGGNQPQHF. The complete variable domain, with remaining parts taken from reference TRBV25-1 and TRBJ1-5, reads EADIYQTPRYLVIGTGKKITLECSQTMGHDKMYWYQQDPGMELHLIHYSYGVNSTEKGDLSSESTVSRIRTEHFPLTLESARPSHTSQYLCASSGQGGNQPQHFGDGTRLSIL.

The chain links TRBV15 to TRBJ2-1; 14 bases are shared with TRBD2. Per germline, CDR1 LNHNV and CDR2 YYDKDF (reference sequence). The ends lost 5 bases at V and 4 bases at J; junction bases unmatched: 7. This CDR3 region has 17 residues. CDR3 amino acids: CATSERTSGGMYNEQFF. CDR3 DNA sequence: TGTGCCACCAGCGAACGGACTAGCGGGGGGATGTACAATGAGCAGTTCTTC.

The chain has TRBV28 and TRBJ2-7, with D uncertain. Germline V gene sequence: CDR1 MDHEN, CDR2 SYDVKM. V was trimmed by 6 bases and J by 7 bases, leaving 19 bases between them. This CDR3 contains 14 residues. In nucleotides, the CDR3 is TGTGCCAGCAGCGATTCCGGTGGGTACGGGGAGCAGTACTTC. This translates into CASSDSGGYGEQYF.

The rearrangement links TRBV10-3 to TRBJ2-1, with TRBD1 matching over 8 bases. Trimming cost V 4 bases and J 8 bases; bases outside gene matches: 16. The CDR3 contains 17 residues. Per germline, CDR1 ENHRY and CDR2 SYGVKD. CDR3 sequence: CAISGSAAGGRVYEQFF. The CDR3 DNA sequence: TGTGCCATCAGTGGGTCAGCTGCAGGGGGCCGGGTATATGAGCAGTTCTTC.

In its sample, this clone was seen once. This sequence joins TRBV7-6 and TRBJ2-2, with 7 bases identical to TRBD1. Germline CDR1 SGHVS, CDR2 FNYEAQ. The trim removed 4 bases at V and 1 base at J, leaving 3 bases unmatched. The CDR3 runs to 15 residues. In DNA, the CDR3 is TGTGCCAGCAGCTCCGGGACAGTGAACACCGGGGAGCTGTTTTTT. Translating gives CASSSGTVNTGELFF.

The chain recombines TRBV19 with TRBJ1-1, with 9 bases matching TRBD1. In germline, CDR1 is LNHDA, CDR2 SQIVND (reference sequence). J was trimmed by 1 base and V by 5 bases; bases with no gene match: 5. This CDR3 contains 15 residues. The CDR3 DNA is TGTGCCAGTAGTCCCCAGGACAGGGGGAACACTGAAGCTTTCTTT. As protein: CASSPQDRGNTEAFF.

The rearrangement links TRBV11-2 to TRBJ1-4, with TRBD1 as a possible D gene (5 bases). Germline V lookup: CDR1 SGHAT, CDR2 FQNNGV. Trimming removed 3 bases from V and 5 bases from J, with 13 bases in between. This CDR3 has 15 residues. The CDR3 spells CASSLEGARNEKLFF. For the CDR3, the DNA is TGTGCCAGCAGCTTGGAAGGGGCCCGAAATGAAAAACTGTTTTTT.

This clone has just one count. J is TRBJ1-2 and V is TRBV23-1; 9 nucleotides align to TRBD1. TRBV23-1 is filed as an ORF, its function uncertain. CDR3 size: 13 residues. The V and J ends lost 4 bases and 6 bases, in that order; junction bases with no gene match: 3. The CDR3 DNA sequence: TGCGCCAGCAGTCGGGACAGGGCTCATGGCTACACCTTC. Amino acids: CASSRDRAHGYTF.

The rearrangement joins TRBV7-9 to TRBJ1-1; TRBD1 aligns across 7 bases. The CDR3 is 13 residues long. J was trimmed by 2 bases and V by 11 bases; bases with no gene match: 8. CDR1 is SEHNR, CDR2 FQNEAQ, per germline (reference sequence). CDR3 nucleotides: TGTGCCGGCGGCCAGGGGGAAAACACTGAAGCTTTCTTT. It translates to CAGGQGENTEAFF.

The J gene is TRBJ2-7, the V gene TRBV4-2; maybe TRBD2 (5 bases). CDR3 length: 15 amino acids. CDR1 and CDR2 from the germline V gene are LGHNA and YNFKEQ. V shed 1 base and J shed 1 base, with 11 bases lying between them. CDR3: CASSQGLGSSYEQYF. Here the CDR3 DNA reads TGTGCCAGCAGCCAAGGTCTAGGGAGTTCCTACGAGCAGTACTTC.

The genes are TRBV11-2 and TRBJ1-3; no clear D gene. This CDR3 spans 14 amino acids. Germline lookup yields CDR1 SGHAT and CDR2 FQNNGV. Between the trimmed V and J ends, which lost 1 base and 1 base, there was a span of 5 bases. CDR3 sequence reads: CASSLGGSGNTIYF. Here the CDR3 DNA reads TGTGCCAGCAGCTTAGGAGGGTCTGGAAACACCATATATTTT.

The chain joins TRBV7-2 to TRBJ2-3, with 14 bases matching TRBD2. CDR1 and CDR2 from the germline V gene are SGHTA and FQGNSA. The length of the CDR3 is 16 residues. The V gene end was trimmed by 3 bases and the J gene end by 5 bases; junction bases not matched to a gene: 4. DNA of the CDR3: TGTGCCAGCAGCTTCCGACTAGCGGGGGGGAGAGATACGCAGTATTTT. Translating gives CASSFRLAGGRDTQYF.

This chain connects TRBV4-1 to TRBJ1-4; D not certain. V was shortened by 1 base and J by 8 bases, with 11 bases between the two germline ends. The germline CDR1 and CDR2 sequences are MGHRA and YSYEKL. The CDR3 is made up of 14 amino acids. CDR3 nucleotide sequence: TGCGCCAGCAGCCAAGGGGAGGGTTCGGAAAAACTGTTTTTT. This encodes CASSQGEGSEKLFF.

The rearrangement joins TRBV6-1 to TRBJ2-5; 13 nucleotides match TRBD2. Germline loops: CDR1 MNHNS, CDR2 SASEGT. Trimming at V came to 6 bases and at J to 1 base, leaving 5 bases not matched to a gene. The length of the CDR3 is 16 residues. The CDR3 DNA is TGTGCCAGCAGCGAACTAGCGGGAGGGATCCAAGAGACCCAGTACTTC. It codes for CASSELAGGIQETQYF.

CDR3 bases: TGTGCCAGCAGCTTAGGGCCCACCGGGGAGCTGTTTTTT. Translating it yields CASSLGPTGELFF. The chain employs TRBV11-2 and TRBJ2-2; D is unresolved. CDR1 and CDR2 from the germline V gene are SGHAT and FQNNGV. The V end lost 1 base, the J end lost 4 bases, and 4 bases lay between the germline ends. The CDR3 covers 13 residues.

The rearrangement joins TRBV28 to TRBJ2-3; D unclear. CDR1 and CDR2 (germline): MDHEN, SYDVKM. CDR3 length: 15 residues. Trimming removed 8 bases from V and 0 bases from J, with 15 bases in between. The CDR3 spells CASPPVGESTDTQYF. CDR3 in DNA: TGTGCCAGCCCACCGGTGGGCGAAAGCACAGATACGCAGTATTTT.

The V call is TRBV27, the J call TRBJ1-5; D ambiguous. The CDR3 extends over 15 amino acids. Germline V gives CDR1 MNHEY, CDR2 SMNVEV (reference sequence). The V end lost 3 bases, the J end lost 4 bases, and 13 bases lay between the germline ends. In DNA, the CDR3 is TGTGCCAGCAGTTTTAGGGCGGGAATTAATCAGCCCCAGCATTTT. Protein: CASSFRAGINQPQHF.